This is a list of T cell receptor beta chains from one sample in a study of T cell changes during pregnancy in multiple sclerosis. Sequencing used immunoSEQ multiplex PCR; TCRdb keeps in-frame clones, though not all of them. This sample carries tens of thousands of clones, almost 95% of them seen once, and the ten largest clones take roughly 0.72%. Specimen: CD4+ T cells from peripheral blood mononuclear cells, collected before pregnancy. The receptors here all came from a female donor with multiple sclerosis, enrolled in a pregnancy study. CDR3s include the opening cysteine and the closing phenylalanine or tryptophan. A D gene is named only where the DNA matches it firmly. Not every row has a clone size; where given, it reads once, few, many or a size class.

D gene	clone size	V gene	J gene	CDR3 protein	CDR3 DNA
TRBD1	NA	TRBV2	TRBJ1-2	CASSRTGNYGYTF	TGTGCCAGCAGTCGGACAGGGAACTATGGCTACACCTTC
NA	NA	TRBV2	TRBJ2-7	CASSGSRRAAYEQYF	TGTGCCAGCAGTGGTAGCAGGCGGGCGGCCTACGAGCAGTACTTC
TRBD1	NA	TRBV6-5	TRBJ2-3	CASSRGTVSTDTQYF	TGTGCCAGCAGCCGTGGGACAGTCAGCACAGATACGCAGTATTTT
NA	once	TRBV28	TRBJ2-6	CATQVPSGANVLTF	TGTGCCACACAGGTTCCCTCTGGGGCCAACGTCCTGACTTTC
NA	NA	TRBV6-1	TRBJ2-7	CASSQTGTYEQYF	TGTGCCAGCAGCCAGACGGGAACTTACGAGCAGTACTTC
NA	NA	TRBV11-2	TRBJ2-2	CASIPGTPGELFF	TGTGCCAGCATCCCCGGGACACCCGGGGAGCTGTTTTTT
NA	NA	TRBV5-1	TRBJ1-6	CASTRQSVEVSPLHF	TGCGCCAGCACTCGTCAAAGTGTAGAGGTTTCACCCCTCCACTTT
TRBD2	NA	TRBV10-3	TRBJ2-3	CAISALAGSTDTQYF	TGTGCCATCAGCGCACTAGCGGGGAGCACAGATACGCAGTATTTT
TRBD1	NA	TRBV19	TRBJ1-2	CASSNRGGNRYGYTF	TGTGCCAGTAGTAACAGGGGGGGAAATCGATATGGCTACACCTTC
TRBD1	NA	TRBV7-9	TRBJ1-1	CASSLEGARAFF	TGTGCCAGCAGCTTAGAGGGGGCCCGCGCTTTCTTT
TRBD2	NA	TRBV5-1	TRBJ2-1	CASSLGLAGYNEQFF	TGCGCCAGCAGCCTGGGACTAGCTGGGTACAATGAGCAGTTCTTC
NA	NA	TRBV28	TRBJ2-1	CASSLLYNEQFF	TGTGCCAGCAGTTTATTATACAATGAGCAGTTCTTC
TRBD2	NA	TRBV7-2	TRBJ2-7	CASSPTGRAYEQYF	TGTGCCAGCAGCCCAACGGGGAGGGCCTACGAGCAGTACTTC
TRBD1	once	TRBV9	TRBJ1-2	CASSVVGRGRNYGYTF	TGTGCCAGCAGCGTAGTAGGAAGGGGGCGAAACTATGGCTACACCTTC
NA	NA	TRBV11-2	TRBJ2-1	CASSPMGQRPRDEQFF	TGTGCCAGCAGTCCGATGGGTCAGCGTCCCAGGGATGAGCAGTTCTTC
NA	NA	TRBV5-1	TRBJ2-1	CASSLGGGIGFRNEQFF	TGCGCCAGCAGCTTGGGAGGCGGGATTGGATTTAGGAATGAGCAGTTCTTC
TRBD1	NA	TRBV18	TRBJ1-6	CASSYQGALGNSPLHF	TGTGCCAGCTCATATCAGGGGGCGCTGGGTAATTCACCCCTCCACTTT
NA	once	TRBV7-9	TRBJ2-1	CASSLVDYGSSSYNEQFF	TGTGCCAGCAGCTTAGTGGATTACGGGTCGAGCTCCTACAATGAGCAGTTCTTC
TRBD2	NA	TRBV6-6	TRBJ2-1	CASSYTSGFDEQFF	TGTGCCAGCAGTTACACTAGCGGTTTCGATGAGCAGTTCTTC
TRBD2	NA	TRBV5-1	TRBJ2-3	CASSQIAGGPDTQYF	TGCGCCAGCAGCCAGATAGCGGGAGGCCCAGATACGCAGTATTTT